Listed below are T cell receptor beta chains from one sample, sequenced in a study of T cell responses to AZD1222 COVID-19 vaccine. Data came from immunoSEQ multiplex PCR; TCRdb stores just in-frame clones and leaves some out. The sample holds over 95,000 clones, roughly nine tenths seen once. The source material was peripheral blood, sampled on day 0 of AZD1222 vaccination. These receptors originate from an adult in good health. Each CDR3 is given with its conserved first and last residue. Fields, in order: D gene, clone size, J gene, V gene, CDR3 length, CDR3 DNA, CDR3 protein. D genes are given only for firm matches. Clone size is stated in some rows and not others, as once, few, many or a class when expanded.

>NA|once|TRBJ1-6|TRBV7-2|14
TGTGCCAGCAGTGCCGTCAGGGGCGATTCACCCCTCCACTTT
CASSAVRGDSPLHF
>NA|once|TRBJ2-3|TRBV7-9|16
TGTGCCAGCAGCCCCGGCCGGCGTCTTTCTGGGGATACGCAGTATTTT
CASSPGRRLSGDTQYF
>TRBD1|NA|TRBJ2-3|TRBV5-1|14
TGCGCCAGCGTCCGGGACAGGGGGATAGATACGCAGTATTTT
CASVRDRGIDTQYF
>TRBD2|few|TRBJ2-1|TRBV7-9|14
TGTGCCAGCAGCTTTAGCGGGAGAGTCAATGAGCAGTTCTTC
CASSFSGRVNEQFF
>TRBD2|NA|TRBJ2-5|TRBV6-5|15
TGTGCCAGCAGAAGTAGCGGGAGTCGGAGAGAGACCCAGTACTTC
CASRSSGSRRETQYF
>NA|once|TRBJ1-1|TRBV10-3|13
TGTGCCATCAGTGTAGACTTAGGTAGAGCAGCTTTCTTT
CAISVDLGRAAFF
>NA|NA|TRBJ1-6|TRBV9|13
TGTGCCAGCAGCGTTGGTCAGAATTCACCCCTCCACTTT
CASSVGQNSPLHF
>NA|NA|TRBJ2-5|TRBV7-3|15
TGTGCCAGCAGCTTAATAGGCGGCTCCCAAGAGACCCAGTACTTC
CASSLIGGSQETQYF
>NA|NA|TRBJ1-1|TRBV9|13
TGTGCCAGCAGCGTAGGTCCGAACACTGAAGCTTTCTTT
CASSVGPNTEAFF
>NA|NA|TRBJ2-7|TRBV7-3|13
TGTGCCAGCAGCTTAGGACACTCCTACGAGCAGTACTTC
CASSLGHSYEQYF
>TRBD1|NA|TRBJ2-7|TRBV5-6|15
TGTGCCAGCAGCCCGGCCGGGACAGGGACCTACGAGCAGTACTTC
CASSPAGTGTYEQYF
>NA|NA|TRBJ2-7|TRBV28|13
TGTGCCAGCACACAGACGCATGCCTACGAGCAGTACTTC
CASTQTHAYEQYF
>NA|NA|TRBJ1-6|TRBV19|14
TGTGCCAGTAGTATGTTCAGGTGGAATTCACCCCTCCACTTT
CASSMFRWNSPLHF
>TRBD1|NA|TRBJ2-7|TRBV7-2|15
TGTGCCAGCAGCTTAGCTGCGAGACAGGGTTACGAGCAGTACTTC
CASSLAARQGYEQYF
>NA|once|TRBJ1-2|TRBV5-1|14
TGCGCCAGCAGCTTGGAGGCAGGGTCATATGGCTACACCTTC
CASSLEAGSYGYTF
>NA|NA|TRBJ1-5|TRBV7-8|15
TGTGCCAGCAGCTTAGTTGGACAGAGCAATCAGCCCCAGCATTTT
CASSLVGQSNQPQHF
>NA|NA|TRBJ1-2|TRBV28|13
TGTGCCAGCAGTTTATACCGGGGGGGTGGCTACACCTTC
CASSLYRGGGYTF
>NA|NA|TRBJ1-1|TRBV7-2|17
TGTGCCAGCAGCTTAGGGGCCGGACACGGGGACTTAACTGAAGCTTTCTTT
CASSLGAGHGDLTEAFF
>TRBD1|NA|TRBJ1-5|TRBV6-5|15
TGTGCCAGCAGCATGACAGGGGGTAGCAATCAGCCCCAGCATTTT
CASSMTGGSNQPQHF
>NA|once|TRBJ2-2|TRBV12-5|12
TGTGCTAGCGTCGATGGATCCGGGGAGCTGTTTTTT
CASVDGSGELFF
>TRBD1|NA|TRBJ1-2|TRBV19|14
TGTGCCAGTACCCCACCGGGACAGAGTGCAGGCTACACCTTC
CASTPPGQSAGYTF
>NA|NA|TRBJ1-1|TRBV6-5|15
TGTGCCAGCAGTTACGTTAAGGTCCATGGCACTGAAGCTTTCTTT
CASSYVKVHGTEAFF
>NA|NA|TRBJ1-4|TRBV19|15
TGTGCCAGTAGTCGAGGGGGGGTCACTAATGAAAAACTGTTTTTT
CASSRGGVTNEKLFF
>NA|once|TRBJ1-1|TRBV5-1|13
TGCGCCAGCAGCTTGGGACGTCACACTGAAGCTTTCTTT
CASSLGRHTEAFF
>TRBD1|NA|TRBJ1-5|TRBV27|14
TGTGCCAGCAGTCAGGGACAGGGGGGTCAGCCCCAGCATTTT
CASSQGQGGQPQHF
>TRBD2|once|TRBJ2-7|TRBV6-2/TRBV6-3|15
TGTGCCAGCAGTTACTTGGCGGGAGCCGGCCACGAGCAGTACTTC
CASSYLAGAGHEQYF
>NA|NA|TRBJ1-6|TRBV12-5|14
TGTGCTAGTGGTCTGGAGGCTGCTAATTCACCCCTCCACTTT
CASGLEAANSPLHF
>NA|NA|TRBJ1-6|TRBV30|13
TGTGCCTGGAGTGTAGATAGAAGTTCACCCCTCCACTTT
CAWSVDRSSPLHF
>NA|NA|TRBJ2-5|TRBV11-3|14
TGTGCCAGCAGCTCAGGGCGGGGTGCGGAGACCCAGTACTTC
CASSSGRGAETQYF
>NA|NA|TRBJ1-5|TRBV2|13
TGTGCCAGCACGGGAGTTAGCAATCAGCCCCAGCATTTT
CASTGVSNQPQHF
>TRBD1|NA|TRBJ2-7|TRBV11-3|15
TGTGCCAGCAGCCTGGGACAGGGGGCATCCTACGAGCAGTACTTC
CASSLGQGASYEQYF
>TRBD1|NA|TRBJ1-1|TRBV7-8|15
TGTGCCAGCAGCTTAGCGGGCAGGGGGATCACTGAAGCTTTCTTT
CASSLAGRGITEAFF
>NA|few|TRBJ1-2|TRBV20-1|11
TGCAGTGCTAGGAGACAGACCGGCTACACCTTC
CSARRQTGYTF
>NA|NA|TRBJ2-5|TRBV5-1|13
TGCGCCAGCAGCTCCCCCGGGATGGAGACCCAGTACTTC
CASSSPGMETQYF
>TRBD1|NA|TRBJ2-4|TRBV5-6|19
TGTGCCAGCAGCTCGCCGGGACAGGGACGAATCCTAGCCAAAAACATTCAGTACTTC
CASSSPGQGRILAKNIQYF
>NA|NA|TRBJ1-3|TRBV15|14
TGTGCCACCAGCACCGGGGGGCATGGAAACACCATATATTTT
CATSTGGHGNTIYF
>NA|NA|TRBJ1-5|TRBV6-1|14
TGTGCCAGCAGTGTAGCGGGGAGCAATCAGCCCCAGCATTTT
CASSVAGSNQPQHF